This TCR beta chain was profiled in a study of OX40 agonist ivuxolimab in advanced cancers. Study-wide context: The patients' treatment was ivuxolimab, an agonistic anti-OX40 (CD134) antibody. Mean age approximately 59 years, range about 23 to 80; roughly 82% male.

Note on this clone: The antigen is unknown.

Broader study findings: CD8+ T cells averaged more expanded clones than CD4+.

The data were produced by immunoSEQ multiplex PCR, yet TCRdb's version contains in-frame clones alone and is incomplete. The sample includes more than 65,000 clones, approximately 94% of them seen just once. Germline assignment: CDR1 LNHNV and CDR2 YYDKDF (reference sequence). V was clipped by 0 bases and J by 6 bases; unmatched bases: 2. The CDR3 sequence is 13 residues long. The chain recombines TRBV15 with TRBJ2-7; 7 bases fit TRBD1. The receptor was isolated from an adult with an advanced solid tumor such as melanoma, head and neck, liver or kidney cancer. The source was CD4+ or CD8+ T cells sorted from blood, collected in a trial of the OX40 agonist ivuxolimab. The CDR3 loop reads CATSREGQTEQYF. The CDR3 coding sequence is TGTGCCACCAGCAGAGAGGGACAGACCGAGCAGTACTTC.